One sample yielded the 30 T cell receptor beta chains listed below, sequenced in a study of brain T cells in children with intractable seizures. The protocol was immunoSEQ multiplex PCR, while the TCRdb copy is restricted to in-frame clones and leaves out a portion. The sample contains roughly 110,000 clones, 90% to 95% of which appear only once. Here the sequenced sample was peripheral blood, taken at surgery. The receptors derive from a boy less than two years old with hemimegalencephaly and intractable seizures.

This rearrangement joins TRBV6-6 to TRBJ1-2; D uncertain. CDR1 is MNHNY and CDR2 is SVGAGI in the germline V gene (reference sequence). The V and J ends lost 5 bases and 3 bases respectively, with 13 bases between them. This CDR3 is 14 amino acids long. Here the CDR3 reads CASSHRAKDYGYTF. The CDR3 bases are TGTGCCAGCAGTCACCGGGCCAAGGACTATGGCTACACCTTC.

This clone showed up just a few times. The J gene is TRBJ2-6, the V gene TRBV29-1; 9 positions agree with TRBD1. There are 17 residues in the CDR3. Germline loops: CDR1 SQVTM, CDR2 ANQGSEA. Losses at the gene ends were 4 bases for V and 4 bases for J; bases not matched to a gene: 11. The CDR3 bases are TGCAGCGTTGGAATGGGACAGGGACCCCCCGGGGCCAACGTCCTGACTTTC. It translates to CSVGMGQGPPGANVLTF.

J is TRBJ2-7 and V is TRBV11-3, with 11 bases matching TRBD2. Losses at the gene ends were 0 bases for V and 2 bases for J; bases not matched to a gene: 0. CDR3 length: 15 residues. Germline V gene sequence: CDR1 SGHNT, CDR2 YENEEA. The CDR3 DNA reads TGTGCCAGCAGCTTAGATAGCGGGAGGGCCTACGAGCAGTACTTC. This sequence encodes CASSLDSGRAYEQYF.

This clone came up once. This rearrangement joins TRBV3-1 (or the pseudogene TRBV3-2) to TRBJ2-1, with D unresolved. This CDR3 comprises 18 residues. V was clipped by 3 bases and J by 0 bases, with 18 bases between them. Germline V gene data show CDR1 as LGHDT and CDR2 as YNNKEL (reference sequence). The CDR3 loop is CASSQGIQGHPSYNEQFF. The CDR3 nucleotides are TGTGCCAGCAGCCAGGGGATTCAAGGGCACCCCTCCTACAATGAGCAGTTCTTC.

This chain uses TRBV18 with TRBJ2-7; possibly TRBD1 or TRBD2 for D (6 bases each). The V and J ends lost 2 bases and 4 bases respectively, with 15 bases between them. This CDR3 region has 15 residues. The germline V gene encodes CDR1 KGHSH and CDR2 LQKENI. The CDR3 reads CASSPTGGAGYEQYF. DNA for the CDR3: TGTGCCAGCTCACCAACCGGGGGCGCAGGGTACGAGCAGTACTTC.

This clone was seen a single time. This chain connects TRBV19 to TRBJ1-1, with a tentative D call TRBD1 (5 bases). This CDR3 has 12 residues. Germline V gene data show CDR1 as LNHDA and CDR2 as SQIVND (reference sequence). V lost 11 bases to trimming and J lost 1 base, with 11 bases between them. The DNA for the CDR3 is TGTGCCGGGGGAGGGCCGAACACTGAAGCTTTCTTT. It codes for CAGGGPNTEAFF. Full variable domain (rest looked up from reference TRBV19 and TRBJ1-1): DGGITQSPKYLFRKEGQNVTLSCEQNLNHDAMYWYRQDPGQGLRLIYYSQIVNDFQKGDIAEGYSVSREKKESFPLTVTSAQKNPTAFYLCAGGGPNTEAFFGQGTRLTVV.

The V call is TRBV18, the J call TRBJ2-2; D is unresolved. Germline-derived CDR1 and CDR2 are KGHSH and LQKENI. V shed 2 bases and J shed 1 base, with 14 bases lying between them. This CDR3 contains 17 residues. The CDR3 spells CASSPAIRTGNTGELFF. The CDR3 coding sequence is TGTGCCAGCTCACCAGCCATCAGGACGGGGAACACCGGGGAGCTGTTTTTT.

This clone turned up a few times. The J gene is TRBJ2-7, the V gene TRBV28; D remains unclear. Germline assignment: CDR1 MDHEN and CDR2 SYDVKM. Between the trimmed V and J ends, which lost 2 bases and 3 bases, there was a span of 2 bases. The CDR3 has 11 residues. The CDR3 DNA is TGTGCCAGCAGTTTAGGCTACGAGCAGTACTTC. Amino acids: CASSLGYEQYF.

The chain links TRBV19 to TRBJ2-1; TRBD1 matches 7 bases. This CDR3 is built from 12 residues. The V gene's germline CDR1 is LNHDA and CDR2 SQIVND (reference sequence). V dropped 6 bases and J dropped 10; count of bases not matched to a gene: 6. The CDR3 DNA reads TGTGCCAGTAGCCCACAGGGGAGAGAGCAGTTCTTC. Protein: CASSPQGREQFF.

The V call is TRBV6-2 or TRBV6-3, the J call TRBJ1-2, with D possibly TRBD1 on 6 matching bases. The CDR3 length is 12 residues. Trimming removed 2 bases from V and 5 bases from J, with 6 bases in between. Germline CDR1 reads MNHEY; CDR2 reads SVGEGT. As DNA, the CDR3 is TGTGCCAGCAGTTACCAGGGGTATGGCTACACCTTC. Residues: CASSYQGYGYTF.

The chain employs TRBV6-6 and TRBJ1-2, with a weak D call TRBD1 (5 bases). Trimming removed 7 bases at V and 8 bases at J, with 11 bases between. The length of the CDR3 is 11 residues. Germline loops: CDR1 MNHNY, CDR2 SVGAGI (reference sequence). CDR3 sequence: CASKRDGGYTF. CDR3 coding DNA: TGTGCCAGCAAACGGGACGGGGGCTACACCTTC.

The gene calls are TRBV10-2 and TRBJ2-3; 7 bases agree with TRBD2. The J segment lost 4 bases and the V segment lost 6 bases, leaving 13 bases of the junction unmatched. The germline CDR1 and CDR2 sequences are WSHSY and SAAADI. This CDR3 contains 16 residues. The CDR3 spells CASSARDYLGADTQYF. The CDR3 DNA is TGCGCCAGCAGCGCCCGGGACTACCTTGGGGCAGATACGCAGTATTTT.

The sample holds one count of this clone. The chain employs TRBV7-9 and TRBJ1-2; D call uncertain. This CDR3 contains 12 residues. The V end was cut by 1 base, the J end by 4 bases, with 4 bases between. From germline, CDR1 is SEHNR and CDR2 FQNEAQ (reference sequence). The CDR3 bases are TGTGCCAGCAGCTTAGTCCTCTATGGCTACACCTTC. Its translation: CASSLVLYGYTF.

The chain uses TRBV25-1 and TRBJ1-3, with 7 bases lining up with TRBD1. The CDR3 is made up of 12 amino acids. J was trimmed by 8 bases and V by 2 bases; bases with no gene match: 0. Looked up from germline, CDR1 is MGHDK and CDR2 is SYGVNS. This CDR3 reads CASSERGHTIYF. The CDR3 coding sequence is TGTGCCAGCAGTGAAAGGGGGCACACCATATATTTT.

This sequence joins TRBV11-3 and TRBJ2-3, with D unresolved. The CDR3 sequence is 14 residues long. Trimming stripped 1 base from V and 2 bases from J, with 7 bases between. Looked up from germline, CDR1 is SGHNT and CDR2 is YENEEA. For the CDR3, the DNA is TGTGCCAGCAGCTTAGCCGGTTACACAGATACGCAGTATTTT. Amino acids: CASSLAGYTDTQYF. Together with reference TRBV11-3 and TRBJ2-3, the CDR3 gives the full variable domain: EAGVVQSPRYKIIEKKQPVAFWCNPISGHNTLYWYLQNLGQGPELLIRYENEEAVDDSQLPKDRFSAERLKGVDSTLKIQPAELGDSAVYLCASSLAGYTDTQYFGPGTRLTVL.

The gene calls are TRBV6-2 or TRBV6-3 and TRBJ2-7; 8 nucleotides agree with TRBD2. Trimming cost V 2 bases and J 6 bases; bases outside gene matches: 0. The CDR3 spans 12 residues. The germline gives CDR1 MNHEY, CDR2 SVGEGT. The CDR3 region has the DNA TGTGCCAGCAGTTACCGGGGGGGCGAGCAGTACTTC. Protein: CASSYRGGEQYF.

The chain is built from TRBV19 and TRBJ2-3; D possibly uses TRBD1 or TRBD2 (7 bases each). This CDR3 has 17 amino acids. The V end was cut by 4 bases, the J end by 3 bases, with 20 bases between. The germline V gene has CDR1 LNHDA and CDR2 SQIVND (reference sequence). The chain's CDR3 is CASSTLLGGGRTDTQYF. CDR3 bases: TGTGCCAGTAGTACCCTCCTAGGGGGCGGGAGAACAGATACGCAGTATTTT.

This clone was recorded a few times. The chain uses TRBV7-8 and TRBJ1-6; D possibly corresponds to TRBD1 (5 bases). Deletions cut 4 bases from V and 10 bases from J, with 17 bases between. Germline lookup yields CDR1 SGHVS and CDR2 FQNEAQ. The CDR3 has 15 residues. The CDR3 coding sequence is TGTGCCAGCAGCTCTACCCAGGGAATTGAGTCACCCCTCCACTTT. Translation: CASSSTQGIESPLHF.

The genes are TRBV5-1 and TRBJ2-7; 11 bases match TRBD2. Germline CDR1 is SGHRS and CDR2 is YFSETQ. The CDR3 extends over 16 amino acids. V shed 1 base, J shed 5 bases, and the junction held 8 bases outside the gene matches. CDR3 sequence reads: CASSLSTSGRSHEQYF. The CDR3 nucleotides read TGCGCCAGCAGCTTGTCTACTAGCGGGAGATCCCACGAGCAGTACTTC.

The V gene is TRBV16, the J gene TRBJ1-5, with TRBD1 matching 8 bases. J lost 5 bases, V lost 2 bases, and 8 bases had no gene match. In germline, CDR1 is KGHSY, CDR2 FQNENV. This CDR3 contains 16 residues. CDR3 region: CASSQPRQGPYQPQHF. CDR3 DNA sequence: TGTGCCAGCAGCCAACCCCGACAGGGGCCCTATCAGCCCCAGCATTTT.

The rearrangement uses TRBV5-6 and TRBJ1-6; unclear D gene. V was clipped by 5 bases and J by 7 bases, with 13 bases between them. The CDR3 is 14 amino acids. Germline CDR1 SGHDT, CDR2 YYEEEE. The CDR3 spells CASRHGRSNSPLHF. The DNA for the CDR3 is TGTGCCAGCAGACACGGACGGTCCAATTCACCCCTCCACTTT.

This clone has a single count. The chain joins TRBV13 to TRBJ1-1, with D perhaps matching TRBD1 (5 bases). CDR1 is PRHDT, CDR2 FYEKMQ, per germline (reference sequence). The V end lost 1 base, the J end lost 1 base, and 7 bases lay between the germline ends. This CDR3 region has 14 residues. The CDR3 here is CASSLVGPNTEAFF. DNA of the CDR3: TGTGCCAGCAGCTTAGTGGGACCGAACACTGAAGCTTTCTTT.

The chain recombines TRBV7-9 with TRBJ2-7; D uncertain. The CDR3 has 12 residues. Per the germline V gene, CDR1 is SEHNR and CDR2 is FQNEAQ (reference sequence). V lost 5 bases, J lost 4 bases, and 9 bases lay in between. The CDR3 spells CASSEQRYEQYF. DNA for the CDR3: TGTGCCAGCAGCGAACAACGGTACGAGCAGTACTTC.

This chain links TRBV11-2 with TRBJ1-2; perhaps TRBD1 as D (6 bases). This CDR3 comprises 15 residues. Looked up from germline, CDR1 is SGHAT and CDR2 is FQNNGV. The V and J ends lost 5 bases and 4 bases respectively, with 17 bases between them. The CDR3 DNA reads as TGTGCCAGCAGCCCTGGACAGACCTTCACCTATGGCTACACCTTC. Its protein product is CASSPGQTFTYGYTF.

This chain joins TRBV19 and TRBJ1-2; TRBD1 matches 9 bases. CDR3 size: 18 residues. Germline lookup yields CDR1 LNHDA and CDR2 SQIVND (reference sequence). The ends lost 5 bases at V and 4 bases at J; junction bases unmatched: 17. CDR3 nucleotide sequence: TGTGCCAGTAGTGGATGGGACAGGGCCCCTAATCTTGGCTATGGCTACACCTTC. It encodes CASSGWDRAPNLGYGYTF.

The chain recombines TRBV19 with TRBJ2-1, with 9 bases fitting TRBD2. V lost 5 bases to trimming and J lost 6 bases; unmatched junction nucleotides: 17. Germline assignment: CDR1 LNHDA and CDR2 SQIVND (reference sequence). The CDR3 is made up of 18 amino acids. CDR3 coding DNA: TGTGCCAGTAGTTTTGCTAGCGGGACCGGGAAAGTTCGCAATGAGCAGTTCTTC. Translation: CASSFASGTGKVRNEQFF.

V usage is TRBV6-2 or TRBV6-3 and J usage is TRBJ1-5; TRBD1 might be the D (6 bases). Trimming cost V 2 bases and J 0 bases, with 23 bases left between them. Germline CDR1 is MNHEY and CDR2 is SVGEGT. This CDR3 has 20 residues. CDR3 protein: CASSYPRRQEYLGSNQPQHF. The CDR3 DNA is TGTGCCAGCAGTTACCCCCGCCGACAGGAATACTTGGGTAGCAATCAGCCCCAGCATTTT.

This chain uses TRBV29-1 with TRBJ2-7, with 8 nucleotides matching TRBD1. Germline lookup yields CDR1 SQVTM and CDR2 ANQGSEA. The CDR3 is 12 amino acids. V lost 7 bases and J lost 3; bases outside the gene matches: 5. The CDR3 loop is CSAVGQGYEQYF. The DNA of the CDR3 is TGCAGCGCCGTAGGACAGGGCTACGAGCAGTACTTC.

CDR3 sequence: CASSLLRLAGNTGELFF. In DNA form, the CDR3 reads TGTGCCAGCAGTTTATTACGGCTAGCGGGGAACACCGGGGAGCTGTTTTTT. This chain joins TRBV27 and TRBJ2-2; 8 nucleotides agree with TRBD2. The germline gives CDR1 MNHEY, CDR2 SMNVEV (reference sequence). The CDR3 is made up of 17 amino acids. The junction had 5 bases not matched to a gene; V was cut back by 1 base and J by 1 base.

The chain uses TRBV15 and TRBJ1-6; tentatively, D is TRBD1 (5 bases). The germline V gene encodes CDR1 LNHNV and CDR2 YYDKDF (reference sequence). This CDR3 has 15 amino acids. V shed 0 bases and J shed 9 bases, with 12 bases lying between them. The CDR3 spells CATSRDLRGSSPLHF. The CDR3 DNA is TGTGCCACCAGCAGAGATCTGAGGGGATCTTCACCCCTCCACTTT.